This T cell receptor (beta chain) emerged from a study of T cell responses to AZD1222 COVID-19 vaccine. About this clone: The antigen remains unidentified.

Repertoires were generated with immunoSEQ multiplex PCR, while TCRdb's copy carries only in-frame clones and drops some. The sample records around 140,000 clones, about nine tenths being singletons. Findings of the study overall: Repertoire sampling was restricted to post-peak T cell response timepoints. Following two doses of AZD1222, Spike-specific TCR breadth and depth rose.

Second-dose timings of about 4 or about 12 weeks were pooled. The CDR3 consists of 11 residues. V lost 5 bases and J 7 bases, leaving 9 bases between the germline ends. The germline CDR1 and CDR2 sequences are DFQATT and SNEGSKA (reference sequence). The sequence was obtained from an adult who received the AZD1222 COVID-19 vaccine. This sample comprised peripheral blood, obtained 28 days after the second AZD1222 dose. The chain recombines TRBV20-1 with TRBJ2-1; TRBD2 might be the D (6 bases). The DNA of the CDR3 is TGCAGTGCTGGGGAGGAAAATGAGCAGTTCTTC. This encodes CSAGEENEQFF.